The T cell receptor beta chain under discussion was sequenced for a study of cytomegalovirus exposure and HLA in healthy donors. The study ran its PCR with 60 Vbeta and 13 Jbeta primers. The data were produced by immunoSEQ multiplex PCR, yet TCRdb's version contains in-frame clones alone and is incomplete. The sample consists of approximately 110,000 clones, roughly 80% of them appearing once. Trimming removed 5 bases at V and 6 bases at J, with 8 bases between. Germline V CDR1 and CDR2: MGHDK, SYGVNS. The CDR3 extends over 11 amino acids. The chain has TRBV25-1 and TRBJ2-7; tentatively, D is TRBD2 (5 bases). This clonotype was obtained from a man younger than 40 in good health and CMV-seropositive. Sequenced material: PBMCs. CDR3 DNA: TGTGCCAGCAGTAACGGGGTCGAGCAGTACTTC. This codes for CASSNGVEQYF.